One and the same sample provided the 17 T cell receptor beta chains below, sequenced in a study of T cells in localized non-small cell lung cancer. Here immunoSEQ multiplex PCR was the method, and the copy in TCRdb shows in-frame clones only, minus some. The sample has approximately 4,600 clones; over 30% are singletons. This specimen was lung tumor tissue, taken before any cancer treatment. The receptors shown here come from a man between 40 and 70 years old with stage II squamous cell lung carcinoma.

The chain has TRBV18 and TRBJ2-7; D is uncertain. V gave up 0 bases and J gave up 6 bases, with 12 bases separating them. CDR3 size: 14 residues. Germline V lookup: CDR1 KGHSH, CDR2 LQKENI. CDR3 amino acids: CASSPPVDRGEQYF. The CDR3 coding sequence is TGTGCCAGCTCACCACCGGTGGACCGCGGCGAGCAGTACTTC. Together with reference TRBV18 and TRBJ2-7, the CDR3 gives the full variable domain: NAGVMQNPRHLVRRRGQEARLRCSPMKGHSHVYWYRQLPEEGLKFMVYLQKENIIDESGMPKERFSAEFPKEGPSILRIQQVVRGDSAAYFCASSPPVDRGEQYFGPGTRLTVT.

This clone was counted a few times. The chain joins TRBV11-3 to TRBJ1-4; D ambiguous. Trimming cost V 2 bases and J 8 bases, with 12 bases left between them. The length of the CDR3 is 14 residues. CDR1 is SGHNT and CDR2 is YENEEA in the germline V gene. Here the CDR3 DNA reads TGTGCCAGCAGCTTATCGGATGGTGCGGAAAAACTGTTTTTT. Protein: CASSLSDGAEKLFF.

The CDR3 region is CASSLEAGSSPAFF. The CDR3 nucleotides are TGCGCCAGCAGCTTGGAGGCAGGATCCTCTCCAGCTTTCTTT. The gene calls are TRBV5-1 and TRBJ1-1, with unresolved D. Germline CDR1 and CDR2: SGHRS and YFSETQ. V lost 0 bases, J lost 10 bases, and 16 bases lay in between. The CDR3 covers 14 residues.

V and J are TRBV9 and TRBJ1-1, with 10 positions matching TRBD1. CDR1 SGDLS and CDR2 YYNGEE come from the germline V gene. The CDR3 spans 15 residues. Trimming removed 3 bases from V and 1 base from J; junction bases left unmatched: 3. CDR3: CASSDGDRGNTEAFF. The CDR3 region has the DNA TGTGCCAGCAGCGATGGGGACAGGGGGAACACTGAAGCTTTCTTT.

This clone is labeled medium-sized. The chain has TRBV11-3 and TRBJ2-7; 9 positions match TRBD2. CDR1 and CDR2 (germline): SGHNT, YENEEA. There are 16 residues in the CDR3. Trimming cost V 5 bases and J 5 bases; bases outside gene matches: 13. In nucleotides, the CDR3 is TGTGCCAGCAGCCAAAGAGGACTAGCGCGGAACGACGAGCAGTACTTC. Translation: CASSQRGLARNDEQYF.

The chain couples TRBV30 to TRBJ1-1, with 9 bases fitting TRBD1. This CDR3 spans 16 amino acids. J gave up 4 bases and V 6 bases, and 15 bases lay outside the gene matches. The germline gives CDR1 GTSNPN, CDR2 SVGIG (reference sequence). CDR3 sequence reads: CACNSPGQGGGTEAFF. CDR3 DNA: TGTGCCTGTAATTCGCCGGGACAGGGCGGTGGCACTGAAGCTTTCTTT.

The CDR3 loop reads CASSPGTGYGDTQYF. The CDR3, as DNA: TGTGCCAGCTCACCCGGGACAGGGTATGGAGATACGCAGTATTTT. The chain employs TRBV18 and TRBJ2-3; 9 bases align to TRBD1. The CDR3 contains 15 residues. CDR1 and CDR2 from the germline V gene are KGHSH and LQKENI. V lost 3 bases to trimming and J lost 5 bases; unmatched junction nucleotides: 6.

This clone was observed a few times. The chain employs TRBV19 and TRBJ1-2; D unresolved. The CDR3 sequence is 16 residues long. CDR1 LNHDA and CDR2 SQIVND come from the germline V gene (reference sequence). Trimming took 3 bases from V and 0 from J, leaving 14 bases between them. This chain's CDR3 is CASSIAGAQANYGYTF. In nucleotides, the CDR3 is TGTGCCAGTAGTATTGCTGGAGCCCAAGCTAACTATGGCTACACCTTC.

The chain employs TRBV25-1 and TRBJ1-5; D ambiguous. The V end lost 3 bases, the J end lost 3 bases, and 6 bases lay between the germline ends. The CDR3 loop spans 13 amino acids. CDR1 and CDR2 (germline): MGHDK, SYGVNS. This chain's CDR3 is CASSDRDNQPQHF. The CDR3 DNA follows: TGTGCCAGCAGTGACAGAGACAATCAGCCCCAGCATTTT.

The chain links TRBV9 to TRBJ2-7; TRBD1 aligns across 9 bases. CDR3 size: 14 residues. The germline CDR1 and CDR2 sequences are SGDLS and YYNGEE. Trimming at V came to 6 bases and at J to 2 bases, leaving 6 bases not matched to a gene. The CDR3 DNA is TGTGCCAGCACCAAAAGGACAGGGGCCTACGAGCAGTACTTC. As protein: CASTKRTGAYEQYF.

In this sample, this clone turned up a few times. This chain uses TRBV9 with TRBJ1-6; D not resolved. V lost 0 bases, J lost 8 bases, and 9 bases lay in between. The CDR3 has 14 residues. CDR1 is SGDLS and CDR2 is YYNGEE in the germline V gene. The CDR3 sequence is CASSVEGRDSPLHF. CDR3 in DNA: TGTGCCAGCAGCGTAGAAGGAAGGGATTCACCCCTCCACTTT.

This clone was detected once. This chain links TRBV11-3 with TRBJ2-7; 7 nucleotides match TRBD2. There are 15 residues in the CDR3. Germline CDR1 is SGHNT and CDR2 is YENEEA. The V gene end was trimmed by 2 bases and the J gene end by 2 bases; junction bases not matched to a gene: 6. CDR3 protein: CASSLPGGSPYEQYF. The CDR3 DNA sequence: TGTGCCAGCAGCTTACCTGGCGGGAGTCCCTACGAGCAGTACTTC.

This clone is large by share. This sequence joins TRBV6-8 and TRBJ1-1; D unresolved. Trimming stripped 0 bases from V and 5 bases from J, with 7 bases between. CDR1 MNHGY and CDR2 SAAAGT come from the germline V gene. The CDR3 has 13 residues. The CDR3 DNA is TGTGCCAGCAGTTACTCGCCTGAGACTGAAGCTTTCTTT. It is translated as CASSYSPETEAFF.

This clone appeared a few times. This chain connects TRBV30 to TRBJ1-1; D uncertain. Germline V gene lookup returns CDR1 GTSNPN and CDR2 SVGIG (reference sequence). Between the trimmed V and J ends, which lost 0 bases and 7 bases, there was a span of 15 bases. The CDR3 length is 14 residues. The CDR3 nucleotides read TGTGCCTGGAGTGTAGAATTCCCGGCGCGTGAAGCTTTCTTT. This gives the protein CAWSVEFPAREAFF.

The gene calls are TRBV5-1 and TRBJ1-1, with TRBD1 matching 7 bases. The CDR3 consists of 16 residues. Germline values: CDR1 SGHRS, CDR2 YFSETQ. J lost 3 bases, V lost 6 bases, and 14 bases had no gene match. The CDR3 is CASKAGTYQGDTEAFF. Written as DNA, the CDR3 is TGCGCCAGCAAAGCCGGGACCTACCAGGGGGACACTGAAGCTTTCTTT.

The rearrangement joins TRBV18 to TRBJ1-1; TRBD1 might be the D (5 bases). CDR3 length equals 13 residues. Trimming took off 6 bases at V and 2 bases at J, with 10 bases between the two ends. The germline V gene encodes CDR1 KGHSH and CDR2 LQKENI. The CDR3: CASSSQGNTEAFF. The CDR3 DNA follows: TGTGCCAGCTCCTCTCAGGGAAACACTGAAGCTTTCTTT.

This chain joins TRBV19 and TRBJ1-5, with TRBD1 identical over 8 bases. The CDR3 extends over 14 amino acids. J lost 2 bases, V lost 5 bases, and 2 bases had no gene match. Germline V gene sequence: CDR1 LNHDA, CDR2 SQIVND (reference sequence). CDR3 protein: CASSQTGGNQPQHF. CDR3 DNA sequence: TGTGCCAGTAGTCAGACAGGGGGCAATCAGCCCCAGCATTTT.